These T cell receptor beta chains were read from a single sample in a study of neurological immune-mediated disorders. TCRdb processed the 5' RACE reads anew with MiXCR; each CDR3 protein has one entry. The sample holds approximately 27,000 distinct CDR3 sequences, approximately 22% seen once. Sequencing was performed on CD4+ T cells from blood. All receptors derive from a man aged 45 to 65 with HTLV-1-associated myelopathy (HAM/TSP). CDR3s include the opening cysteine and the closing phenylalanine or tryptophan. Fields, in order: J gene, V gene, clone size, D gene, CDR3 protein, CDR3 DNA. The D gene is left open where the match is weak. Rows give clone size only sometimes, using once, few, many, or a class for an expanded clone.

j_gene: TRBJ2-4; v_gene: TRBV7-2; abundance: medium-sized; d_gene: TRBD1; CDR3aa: CASSTGTGVYF; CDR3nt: TGTGCCAGCAGCACCGGGACAGGGGTGTACTTC
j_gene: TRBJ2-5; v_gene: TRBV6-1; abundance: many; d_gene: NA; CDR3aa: CASRAGDKETQYF; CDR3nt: TGTGCCAGCAGGGCCGGAGATAAAGAGACCCAGTACTTC
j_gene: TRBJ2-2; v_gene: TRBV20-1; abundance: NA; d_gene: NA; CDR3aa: CSARPSEKNTGELFF; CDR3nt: TGCAGTGCTAGGCCCTCGGAAAAGAACACCGGGGAGCTGTTTTTT
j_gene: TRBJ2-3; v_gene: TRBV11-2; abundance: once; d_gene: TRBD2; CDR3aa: CASSPVGGRGGTDTQYF; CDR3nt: TGTGCCAGCAGCCCCGTCGGTGGGCGGGGGGGCACAGATACGCAGTATTTT
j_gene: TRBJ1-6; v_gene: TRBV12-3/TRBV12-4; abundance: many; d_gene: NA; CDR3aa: CASKSLSQAPLHF; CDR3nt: TGTGCCAGCAAGAGCTTGAGTCAAGCACCCCTCCACTTT
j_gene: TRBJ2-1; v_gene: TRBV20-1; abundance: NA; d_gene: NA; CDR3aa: CSARSEFLAGARFKQFF; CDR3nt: TGCAGTGCTAGATCGGAATTCTTGGCAGGGGCCAGGTTTAAGCAGTTCTTC
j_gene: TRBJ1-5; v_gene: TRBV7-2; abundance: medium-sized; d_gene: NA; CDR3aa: CASSMSGGGGAAQHF; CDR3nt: TGTGCCAGCAGCATGAGCGGGGGGGGGGGCGCAGCCCAGCATTTT
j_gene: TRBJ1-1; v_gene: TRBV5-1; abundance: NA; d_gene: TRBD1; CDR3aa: CASSLEGTAEAFF; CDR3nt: TGCGCCAGCAGCTTGGAGGGGACAGCCGAAGCTTTCTTT
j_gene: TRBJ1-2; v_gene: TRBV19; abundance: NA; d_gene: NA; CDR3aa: CASISTLAGPRRALYGYTF; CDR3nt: TGTGCCAGTATCTCAACATTAGCAGGACCGCGAAGGGCTCTCTATGGCTACACCTTC
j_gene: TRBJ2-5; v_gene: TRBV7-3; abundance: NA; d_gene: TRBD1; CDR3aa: CASSLAGTGPARETQYF; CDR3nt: TGTGCCAGCAGCTTAGCCGGGACAGGGCCCGCGCGAGAGACCCAGTACTTC
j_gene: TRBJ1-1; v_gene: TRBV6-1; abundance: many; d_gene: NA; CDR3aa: CASSEMYKGATEAFF; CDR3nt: TGTGCCAGCAGTGAAATGTACAAGGGAGCCACTGAAGCTTTCTTT
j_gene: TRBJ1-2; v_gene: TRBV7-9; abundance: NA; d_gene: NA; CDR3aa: CASSLVGGDGYTF; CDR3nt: TGTGCCAGCAGCTTAGTCGGAGGAGATGGCTACACCTTC
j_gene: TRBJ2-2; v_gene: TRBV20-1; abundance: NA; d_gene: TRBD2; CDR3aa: CSASPRGGQAGELFF; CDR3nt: TGCAGTGCTAGTCCACGGGGGGGCCAAGCCGGGGAGCTGTTTTTT
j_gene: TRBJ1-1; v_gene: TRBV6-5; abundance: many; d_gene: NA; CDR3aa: CASSRQFDAEAFF; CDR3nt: TGTGCCAGCAGCCGACAGTTCGACGCTGAAGCTTTCTTT
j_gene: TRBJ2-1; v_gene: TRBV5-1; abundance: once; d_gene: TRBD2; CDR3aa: CASSLALAGGNNEQFF; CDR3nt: TGCGCCAGCAGCTTGGCCCTGGCGGGGGGAAACAATGAGCAGTTCTTC